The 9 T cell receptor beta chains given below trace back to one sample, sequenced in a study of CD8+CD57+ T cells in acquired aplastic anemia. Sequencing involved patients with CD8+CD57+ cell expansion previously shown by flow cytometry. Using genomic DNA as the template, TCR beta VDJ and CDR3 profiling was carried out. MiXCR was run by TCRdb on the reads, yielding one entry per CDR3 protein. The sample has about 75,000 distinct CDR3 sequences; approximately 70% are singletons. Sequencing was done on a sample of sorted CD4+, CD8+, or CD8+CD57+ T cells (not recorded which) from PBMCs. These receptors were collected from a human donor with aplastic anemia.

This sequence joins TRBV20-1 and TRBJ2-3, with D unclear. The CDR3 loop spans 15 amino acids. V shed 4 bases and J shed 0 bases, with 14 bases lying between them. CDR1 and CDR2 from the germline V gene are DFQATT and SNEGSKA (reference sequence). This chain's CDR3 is CSANRRARSTDTQYF. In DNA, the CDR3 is TGCAGTGCTAATCGTCGAGCGAGAAGCACAGATACGCAGTATTTT.

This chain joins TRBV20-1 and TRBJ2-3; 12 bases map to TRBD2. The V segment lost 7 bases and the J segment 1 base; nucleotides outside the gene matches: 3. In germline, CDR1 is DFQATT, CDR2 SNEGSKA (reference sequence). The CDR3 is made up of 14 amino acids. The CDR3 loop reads CSGTSGVGTDTQYF. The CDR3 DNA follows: TGCAGTGGGACTAGCGGGGTAGGCACAGATACGCAGTATTTT.

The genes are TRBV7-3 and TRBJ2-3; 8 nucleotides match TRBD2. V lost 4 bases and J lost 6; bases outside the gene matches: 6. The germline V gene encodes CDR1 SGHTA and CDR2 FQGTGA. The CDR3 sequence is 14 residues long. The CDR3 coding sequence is TGTGCCAGCAGCTCCGGGGGGGCCGTGGATACGCAGTATTTT. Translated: CASSSGGAVDTQYF.

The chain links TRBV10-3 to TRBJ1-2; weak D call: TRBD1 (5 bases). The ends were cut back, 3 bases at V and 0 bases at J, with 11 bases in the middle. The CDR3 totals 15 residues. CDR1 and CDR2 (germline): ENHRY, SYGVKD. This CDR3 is CAISDRGEPNYGYTF. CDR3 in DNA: TGTGCCATCAGTGATAGGGGAGAACCTAACTATGGCTACACCTTC.

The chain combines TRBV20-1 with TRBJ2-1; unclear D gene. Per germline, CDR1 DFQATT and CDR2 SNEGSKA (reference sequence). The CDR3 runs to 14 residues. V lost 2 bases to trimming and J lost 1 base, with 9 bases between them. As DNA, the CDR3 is TGCAGTGCTAGAAAGCGTATTTCCTACAATGAGCAGTTCTTC. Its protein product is CSARKRISYNEQFF.

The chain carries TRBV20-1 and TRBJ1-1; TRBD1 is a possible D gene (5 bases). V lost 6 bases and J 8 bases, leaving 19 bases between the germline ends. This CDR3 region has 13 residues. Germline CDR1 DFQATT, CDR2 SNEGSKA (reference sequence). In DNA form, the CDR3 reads TGCAGTGCAGCCACAGGTGTCGAGATCGAAGCTTTCTTT. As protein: CSAATGVEIEAFF.

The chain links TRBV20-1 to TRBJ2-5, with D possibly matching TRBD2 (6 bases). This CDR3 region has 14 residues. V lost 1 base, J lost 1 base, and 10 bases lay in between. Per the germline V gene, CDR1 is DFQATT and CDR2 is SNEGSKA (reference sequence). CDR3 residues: CSARGGEIQETQYF. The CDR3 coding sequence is TGCAGTGCTAGAGGGGGGGAAATCCAAGAGACCCAGTACTTC.

CDR3 protein: CASSGTGGSGGELFF. The CDR3 DNA sequence: TGTGCCAGTAGTGGGACAGGGGGCAGCGGCGGGGAGCTGTTTTTT. V is TRBV19 and J is TRBJ2-2, with 12 bases aligning to TRBD1. Germline V gene lookup returns CDR1 LNHDA and CDR2 SQIVND (reference sequence). The CDR3 is made up of 15 amino acids. Trimming cost V 5 bases and J 7 bases; bases outside gene matches: 5.

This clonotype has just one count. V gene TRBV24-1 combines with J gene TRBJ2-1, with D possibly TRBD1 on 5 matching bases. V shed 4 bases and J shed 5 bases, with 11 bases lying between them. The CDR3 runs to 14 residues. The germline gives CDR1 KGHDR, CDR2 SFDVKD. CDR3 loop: CATSEQDTNNEQFF. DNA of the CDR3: TGTGCCACCAGTGAGCAGGACACTAACAATGAGCAGTTCTTC.